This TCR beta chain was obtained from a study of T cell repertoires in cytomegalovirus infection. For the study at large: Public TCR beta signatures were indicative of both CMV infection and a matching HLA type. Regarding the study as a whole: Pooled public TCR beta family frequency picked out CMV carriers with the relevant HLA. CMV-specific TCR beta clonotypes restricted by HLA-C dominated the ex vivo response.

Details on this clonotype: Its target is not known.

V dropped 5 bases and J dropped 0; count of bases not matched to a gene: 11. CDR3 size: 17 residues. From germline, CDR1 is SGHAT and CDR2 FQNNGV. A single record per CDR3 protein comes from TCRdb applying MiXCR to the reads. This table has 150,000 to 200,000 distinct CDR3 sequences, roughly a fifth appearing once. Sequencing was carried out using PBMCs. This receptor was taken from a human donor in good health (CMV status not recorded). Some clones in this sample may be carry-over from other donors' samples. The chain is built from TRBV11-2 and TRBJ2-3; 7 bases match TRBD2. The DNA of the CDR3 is TGTGCCAGCAGCCACGCGGGTCTAGCGGCTAGCACAGATACGCAGTATTTT. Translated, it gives CASSHAGLAASTDTQYF.